This entry lists 31 T cell receptor beta chains sequenced from one sample in a study of blood T cell repertoires in COVID-19. Assay: immunoSEQ multiplex PCR; the TCRdb copy retains only in-frame clones and omits some. The table lists 220,000 or so clones, 86% of them singletons. Input material: peripheral blood. The source of these receptors is a woman aged 50 to 60 with COVID-19, enrolled during active disease.

The chain combines TRBV28 with TRBJ1-4; possible D gene TRBD1, 6 bases. This CDR3 has 15 residues. Trimming pared 6 bases from V and 4 bases from J, leaving 15 bases between. The V gene's germline CDR1 is MDHEN and CDR2 SYDVKM. The CDR3 coding sequence is TGTGCCAGCAGGGAAATGGGACAAATTAATGAAAAACTGTTTTTT. Translation gives CASREMGQINEKLFF.

The J gene is TRBJ1-1, the V gene TRBV28, with TRBD1 matching over 9 bases. Germline assignment: CDR1 MDHEN and CDR2 SYDVKM. The V gene end was trimmed by 5 bases and the J gene end by 5 bases; junction bases not matched to a gene: 3. There are 13 residues in the CDR3. CDR3 in DNA: TGTGCCAGCAGTCCACAGGGGGCGACTGAAGCTTTCTTT. As protein: CASSPQGATEAFF.

This clone was counted between two and nine times. The chain joins TRBV27 to TRBJ2-1, with 7 bases identical to TRBD2. The CDR3 covers 12 residues. Germline assignment: CDR1 MNHEY and CDR2 SMNVEV (reference sequence). V shed 3 bases and J 7 bases; nucleotides not matched to a gene: 0. The chain's CDR3 is CASSFGGNEQFF. The CDR3, as DNA: TGTGCCAGCAGTTTCGGGGGGAATGAGCAGTTCTTC.

This chain links TRBV5-1 with TRBJ2-3, with D perhaps matching TRBD2 (6 bases). This CDR3 has 12 amino acids. V was trimmed by 8 bases and J by 1 base, leaving 8 bases between them. Germline loops: CDR1 SGHRS, CDR2 YFSETQ. The CDR3 here is CARGEGTDTQYF. The CDR3 DNA sequence: TGCGCCAGGGGGGAGGGCACAGATACGCAGTATTTT.

The rearrangement uses TRBV10-2 and TRBJ2-1; 8 positions agree with TRBD2. This CDR3 contains 14 residues. The V gene's germline CDR1 is WSHSY and CDR2 SAAADI. V gave up 3 bases and J gave up 9 bases; unmatched junction bases: 7. CDR3 amino acids: CASSDRGGQGEQFF. The CDR3 DNA is TGCGCCAGCAGTGACCGGGGGGGCCAAGGTGAGCAGTTCTTC.

The J gene is TRBJ2-1, the V gene TRBV5-1, with TRBD2 as a possible D gene (6 bases). CDR1 is SGHRS and CDR2 is YFSETQ in the germline V gene. V gave up 2 bases and J gave up 5 bases, with 11 bases separating them. This CDR3 has 14 amino acids. As DNA, the CDR3 is TGCGCCAGCAGCTTAAGCGGGTACAACAATGAGCAGTTCTTC. Translation: CASSLSGYNNEQFF. The complete variable domain, with remaining parts taken from reference TRBV5-1 and TRBJ2-1, reads KAGVTQTPRYLIKTRGQQVTLSCSPISGHRSVSWYQQTPGQGLQFLFEYFSETQRNKGNFPGRFSGRQFSNSRSEMNVSTLELGDSALYLCASSLSGYNNEQFFGPGTRLTVL.

This clone was counted a single time. The chain recombines TRBV5-6 with TRBJ2-2; D is unclear. This CDR3 region has 17 residues. Germline V CDR1 and CDR2: SGHDT, YYEEEE. V shed 2 bases and J shed 2 bases, with 16 bases lying between them. Here the CDR3 reads CASSLFGEPLNTGELFF. Written as DNA, the CDR3 is TGTGCCAGCAGCTTATTTGGAGAGCCATTAAACACCGGGGAGCTGTTTTTT.

The chain uses TRBV19 and TRBJ2-2, with 7 bases aligning to TRBD2. The trim removed 6 bases at V and 4 bases at J, leaving 11 bases unmatched. This CDR3 has 16 residues. Germline CDR1 and CDR2: LNHDA and SQIVND (reference sequence). CDR3 coding DNA: TGTGCCAGTAGGACTTTGGGGGGGAGCCGCACCGGGGAGCTGTTTTTT. It encodes CASRTLGGSRTGELFF. Full variable domain (remainder filled in from reference TRBV19 and TRBJ2-2): DGGITQSPKYLFRKEGQNVTLSCEQNLNHDAMYWYRQDPGQGLRLIYYSQIVNDFQKGDIAEGYSVSREKKESFPLTVTSAQKNPTAFYLCASRTLGGSRTGELFFGEGSRLTVL.

In the case of this clone: This specimen includes other DNA sequences encoding the same CDR3. The rearrangement uses TRBV5-1 and TRBJ1-2; no clear D gene. V was trimmed by 0 bases and J by 0 bases, leaving 6 bases between them. Per the germline V gene, CDR1 is SGHRS and CDR2 is YFSETQ. The length of the CDR3 is 14 residues. Here the CDR3 DNA reads TGCGCCAGCAGCTTGGACCGCGCTAACTATGGCTACACCTTC. It codes for CASSLDRANYGYTF.

This chain uses TRBV5-8 with TRBJ1-6; 10 bases agree with TRBD1. This CDR3 has 19 residues. The germline gives CDR1 SGHTS, CDR2 YDEGEE. Trimming took 3 bases from V and 3 from J; bases not matched to a gene: 12. This CDR3 is CASSYQKWTGGDYNSPLHF. CDR3 coding DNA: TGTGCCAGCAGCTACCAAAAATGGACAGGGGGGGACTATAATTCACCCCTCCACTTT. Supplemented by reference TRBV5-8 and TRBJ1-6, the full variable domain reads EAGVTQSPTHLIKTRGQQATLRCSPISGHTSVYWYQQALGLGLQFLLWYDEGEERNRGNFPPRFSGRQFPNYSSELNVNALELEDSALYLCASSYQKWTGGDYNSPLHFGNGTRLTVT.

This chain connects TRBV27 to TRBJ1-2; 8 nucleotides align to TRBD1. The germline CDR1 and CDR2 sequences are MNHEY and SMNVEV (reference sequence). After removal of 5 bases from V and 5 bases from J, the junction contained 10 bases not matched to a gene. This CDR3 comprises 15 residues. CDR3 coding DNA: TGTGCCAGCAGTCCAAGGGCAGGGGGCGCATATGGCTACACCTTC. This sequence encodes CASSPRAGGAYGYTF.

The chain couples TRBV7-9 to TRBJ2-2; D is uncertain. This CDR3 has 11 amino acids. V was cut by 5 bases and J by 4 bases, with 2 bases left in between. CDR1 and CDR2 from the germline V gene are SEHNR and FQNEAQ (reference sequence). In nucleotides, the CDR3 is TGTGCCAGCAGCCTCACCGGGGAGCTGTTTTTT. This encodes CASSLTGELFF. The full variable domain, its missing parts supplied by reference TRBV7-9 and TRBJ2-2, is DTGVSQNPRHKITKRGQNVTFRCDPISEHNRLYWYRQTLGQGPEFLTYFQNEAQLEKSRLLSDRFSAERPKGSFSTLEIQRTEQGDSAMYLCASSLTGELFFGEGSRLTVL.

In the case of this clone: Other nucleotide sequences in the sample specify the same CDR3. The chain uses TRBV6-5 and TRBJ1-2, with unresolved D. Germline V gene lookup returns CDR1 MNHEY and CDR2 SVGAGI. CDR3 length: 13 amino acids. Trimming pared 4 bases from V and 0 bases from J, leaving 6 bases between. The CDR3 nucleotides read TGTGCCAGCAGTTTGACACCTAACTATGGCTACACCTTC. Its protein is CASSLTPNYGYTF.

The chain carries TRBV5-1 and TRBJ1-1, with D tentatively TRBD1 (6 bases). Germline lookup yields CDR1 SGHRS and CDR2 YFSETQ. This CDR3 is 14 amino acids long. Trimming pared 4 bases from V and 6 bases from J, leaving 16 bases between. CDR3 amino acids: CASSGGGGLSEAFF. The CDR3 DNA is TGCGCCAGCAGCGGAGGGGGAGGGCTCTCTGAAGCTTTCTTT. Supplemented by reference TRBV5-1 and TRBJ1-1, the full variable domain reads KAGVTQTPRYLIKTRGQQVTLSCSPISGHRSVSWYQQTPGQGLQFLFEYFSETQRNKGNFPGRFSGRQFSNSRSEMNVSTLELGDSALYLCASSGGGGLSEAFFGQGTRLTVV.

The V gene is TRBV6-5, the J gene TRBJ1-6; D might be TRBD1 (5 bases). Germline V lookup: CDR1 MNHEY, CDR2 SVGAGI. The CDR3 loop spans 14 amino acids. Trimming took off 7 bases at V and 6 bases at J, with 13 bases between the two ends. CDR3: CASTPGASNSPLHF. The CDR3 bases are TGTGCCAGCACTCCTGGGGCTTCTAATTCACCCCTCCACTTT.

The V and J genes are TRBV6-2 or TRBV6-3 and TRBJ2-5; 11 bases map to TRBD2. The junction had 8 bases not matched to a gene; V was cut back by 6 bases and J by 2 bases. Germline V gene lookup returns CDR1 MNHEY and CDR2 SVGEGT. There are 16 residues in the CDR3. The CDR3 DNA sequence: TGTGCCAGCAGCACCACTAGCGGGGGAGGTCAAGAGACCCAGTACTTC. Its translation: CASSTTSGGGQETQYF.

The J gene is TRBJ2-1, the V gene TRBV4-3, with 8 bases identical to TRBD2. The germline V gene encodes CDR1 LGHNA and CDR2 YSLEER. V dropped 3 bases and J dropped 1; count of bases not matched to a gene: 5. This CDR3 has 16 amino acids. The CDR3 DNA reads as TGCGCCAGCAGCCAGGAGTCGGGGGGGTCCTACAATGAGCAGTTCTTC. Amino acid sequence: CASSQESGGSYNEQFF.

The V gene is TRBV27, the J gene TRBJ2-3; D remains ambiguous. This CDR3 is 12 amino acids long. Trimming cost V 4 bases and J 3 bases, with 5 bases left between them. Looked up from germline, CDR1 is MNHEY and CDR2 is SMNVEV (reference sequence). The DNA for the CDR3 is TGTGCCAGCAGTTCTCGGACAGATACGCAGTATTTT. This sequence encodes CASSSRTDTQYF.

The rearrangement uses TRBV4-1 and TRBJ1-6; 7 bases align to TRBD1. From germline, CDR1 is MGHRA and CDR2 YSYEKL. The trim removed 3 bases at V and 1 base at J, leaving 9 bases unmatched. This CDR3 region has 18 residues. Here the CDR3 reads CASSQTRQGGSYNSPLHF. The CDR3 bases are TGCGCCAGCAGCCAGACCCGACAGGGAGGATCCTATAATTCACCCCTCCACTTT.

The chain employs TRBV7-9 and TRBJ1-5, with D maybe TRBD1 (6 bases). Germline CDR1 SEHNR, CDR2 FQNEAQ (reference sequence). Trimming shortened V by 1 base and J by 0 bases, and 10 bases separated the two germline ends. The CDR3 covers 16 residues. CDR3 bases: TGTGCCAGCAGCTTAGTGAGGACAGATAGCAATCAGCCCCAGCATTTT. This sequence encodes CASSLVRTDSNQPQHF. Full variable domain (rest looked up from reference TRBV7-9 and TRBJ1-5): DTGVSQNPRHKITKRGQNVTFRCDPISEHNRLYWYRQTLGQGPEFLTYFQNEAQLEKSRLLSDRFSAERPKGSFSTLEIQRTEQGDSAMYLCASSLVRTDSNQPQHFGDGTRLSIL.

The genes are TRBV5-4 and TRBJ2-5; 10 positions match TRBD1. V shed 3 bases, J shed 4 bases, and the junction held 6 bases outside the gene matches. CDR3 size: 15 residues. Germline lookup yields CDR1 SGHNT and CDR2 YYREEE (reference sequence). Here the CDR3 DNA reads TGTGCCAGCAGCTCCCCGGGACAGGGGAGAGAGACCCAGTACTTC. Translating gives CASSSPGQGRETQYF. The variable domain in full, with the rest retrieved from reference TRBV5-4 and TRBJ2-5, is ETGVTQSPTHLIKTRGQQVTLRCSSQSGHNTVSWYQQALGQGPQFIFQYYREEENGRGNFPPRFSGLQFPNYSSELNVNALELDDSALYLCASSSPGQGRETQYFGPGTRLLVL.

The V call is TRBV19, the J call TRBJ2-2; D unclear. Trimming left V 2 bases short and J 1 base short, with 5 bases between. The CDR3 extends over 14 amino acids. Looked up from germline, CDR1 is LNHDA and CDR2 is SQIVND (reference sequence). CDR3 coding DNA: TGTGCCAGTAGTATATCCGGGAACACCGGGGAGCTGTTTTTT. Its protein product is CASSISGNTGELFF. The whole variable domain, filled in from reference TRBV19 and TRBJ2-2, reads DGGITQSPKYLFRKEGQNVTLSCEQNLNHDAMYWYRQDPGQGLRLIYYSQIVNDFQKGDIAEGYSVSREKKESFPLTVTSAQKNPTAFYLCASSISGNTGELFFGEGSRLTVL.

V and J are TRBV4-3 and TRBJ2-7; D is possibly TRBD2 (7 bases). The CDR3 has 16 amino acids. Trimming removed 1 base at V and 5 bases at J, with 18 bases between. Germline CDR1 reads LGHNA; CDR2 reads YSLEER. In DNA form, the CDR3 reads TGCGCCAGCAGCCAAGGTCTGGGGGGGCATAACGACGAGCAGTACTTC. Amino acid sequence: CASSQGLGGHNDEQYF.

This clone was detected once. The CDR3 DNA follows: TGTGCCACCAGTCGCCCAGGGGGACGCACAGATACGCAGTATTTT. Its translation: CATSRPGGRTDTQYF. The rearrangement uses TRBV24-1 and TRBJ2-3; TRBD1 matches 7 bases. CDR1 is KGHDR, CDR2 SFDVKD, per germline. The CDR3 covers 15 residues. J lost 1 base, V lost 6 bases, and 6 bases had no gene match.

The chain combines TRBV10-3 with TRBJ2-1; 10 bases are a match to TRBD2. The CDR3 extends over 15 amino acids. The V gene's germline CDR1 is ENHRY and CDR2 SYGVKD. The J segment lost 5 bases and the V segment lost 10 bases, leaving 11 bases of the junction unmatched. CDR3 nucleotide sequence: TGTGCCACCGAGTCCACTAGCGGGGCCAACAATGAGCAGTTCTTC. As protein: CATESTSGANNEQFF.

This clone was seen a single time. V gene TRBV5-5 combines with J gene TRBJ1-6; 9 bases are a match to TRBD1. Per the germline V gene, CDR1 is SGHKS and CDR2 is YYEKEE (reference sequence). The CDR3 is 17 residues long. V trimming: 3 bases; J trimming: 9 bases; junction bases outside the gene matches: 13. CDR3 sequence (DNA): TGTGCCAGCAGCTCTGTTTCTTCCGGGACAGGGACTTCACCCCTCCACTTT. Translation: CASSSVSSGTGTSPLHF.

The chain employs TRBV3-1 (or the pseudogene TRBV3-2) and TRBJ2-5; D perhaps matches TRBD2 (5 bases). The CDR3 length is 17 residues. V was clipped by 0 bases and J by 4 bases, with 18 bases between them. CDR1 is LGHDT, CDR2 YNNKEL, per germline (reference sequence). The CDR3 loop is CASSQDLGALRGETQYF. In nucleotides, the CDR3 is TGTGCCAGCAGCCAAGATCTTGGTGCCCTCCGGGGAGAGACCCAGTACTTC.

The rearrangement links TRBV3-1 (or the pseudogene TRBV3-2) to TRBJ1-1, with 7 bases aligning to TRBD1. The V and J ends lost 6 bases and 4 bases, in that order; junction bases with no gene match: 11. Germline V gene sequence: CDR1 LGHDT, CDR2 YNNKEL (reference sequence). This CDR3 contains 15 residues. The CDR3 is CASRDRLGAATEAFF. The CDR3 bases are TGTGCCAGCAGGGACAGGCTCGGCGCGGCCACTGAAGCTTTCTTT.

This chain connects TRBV21-1 to TRBJ2-7; no check of the table's D call, TRBD2, against the DNA was made. TRBV21-1 is classified as a pseudogene. CDR3 length equals 17 residues. The CDR3 DNA reads as TGTGCCAGCAGCACCGGTTACGGAGTCCAAAACAACTACGAGCAGTACTTC. Translating it yields CASSTGYGVQNNYEQYF.

The J gene is TRBJ2-2, the V gene TRBV29-1; 8 nucleotides line up with TRBD2. The trim removed 1 base at V and 8 bases at J, leaving 6 bases unmatched. The CDR3 spans 14 residues. Germline CDR1 is SQVTM and CDR2 is ANQGSEA. CDR3 DNA sequence: TGCAGCGTTGAAGCAAGCGGGGGATGGGGGGAGCTGTTTTTT. Protein: CSVEASGGWGELFF.

The chain joins TRBV7-3 to TRBJ1-1; no firm D call. The CDR3 length is 13 residues. V was trimmed by 5 bases and J by 2 bases, leaving 9 bases between them. Germline CDR1 and CDR2: SGHTA and FQGTGA. The CDR3 loop is CASSLYPNTEAFF. As DNA, the CDR3 is TGTGCCAGCAGCCTGTATCCCAACACTGAAGCTTTCTTT.